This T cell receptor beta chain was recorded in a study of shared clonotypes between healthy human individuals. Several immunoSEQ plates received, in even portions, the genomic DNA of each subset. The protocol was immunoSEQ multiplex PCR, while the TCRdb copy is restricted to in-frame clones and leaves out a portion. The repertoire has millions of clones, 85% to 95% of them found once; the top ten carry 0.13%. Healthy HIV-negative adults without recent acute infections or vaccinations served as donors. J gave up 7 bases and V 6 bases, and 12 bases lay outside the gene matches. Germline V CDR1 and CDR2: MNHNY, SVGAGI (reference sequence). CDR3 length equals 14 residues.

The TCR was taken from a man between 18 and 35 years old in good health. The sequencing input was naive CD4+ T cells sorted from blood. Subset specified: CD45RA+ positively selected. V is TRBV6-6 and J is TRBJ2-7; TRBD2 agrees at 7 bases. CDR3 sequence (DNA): TGTGCCAGCAGCCCGGGGAGGGCCCTCCGGGAGCAGTACTTC. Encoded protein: CASSPGRALREQYF.